There are a few counts of the clone carrying this TCR beta chain. Antigen unknown. Germline V gene data show CDR1 as SQVTM and CDR2 as ANQGSEA. Trimming took 6 bases from V and 3 from J, leaving 15 bases between them. The CDR3 is 13 amino acids. Treatment noted: oral pan-JAK inhibitor, 5-10 mg twice daily. The data were taken from a study of CD8+ T cells in alopecia areata. Overall study context: The drug, oral tofacitinib, was given to treated patients at 5 to 10 mg twice daily.

Extraction of RNA preceded its reverse transcription into cDNA, which served as the sequencing template. Assay used: immunoSEQ multiplex PCR; TCRdb lists only in-frame clones, some missing. The sample has approximately 280,000 clones; 58% are singletons. Study-wide points: Tofacitinib produced a significant decrease in scalp clonality and in expanded CD8+ clones among the top 100. In scalp samples, resident alphabeta T cells of normal skin are also sequenced.

The sample here was CD4+ T cells sorted from blood, taken at week 24, from a patient treated with tofacitinib. The chain uses TRBV29-1 and TRBJ2-7; tentatively, D is TRBD1 or TRBD2 (5 bases each). This clonotype originated in a human donor with alopecia areata. The chain's CDR3 is CSVNPPGLYEQYF. In DNA form, the CDR3 reads TGCAGCGTAAACCCCCCGGGGCTCTACGAGCAGTACTTC.